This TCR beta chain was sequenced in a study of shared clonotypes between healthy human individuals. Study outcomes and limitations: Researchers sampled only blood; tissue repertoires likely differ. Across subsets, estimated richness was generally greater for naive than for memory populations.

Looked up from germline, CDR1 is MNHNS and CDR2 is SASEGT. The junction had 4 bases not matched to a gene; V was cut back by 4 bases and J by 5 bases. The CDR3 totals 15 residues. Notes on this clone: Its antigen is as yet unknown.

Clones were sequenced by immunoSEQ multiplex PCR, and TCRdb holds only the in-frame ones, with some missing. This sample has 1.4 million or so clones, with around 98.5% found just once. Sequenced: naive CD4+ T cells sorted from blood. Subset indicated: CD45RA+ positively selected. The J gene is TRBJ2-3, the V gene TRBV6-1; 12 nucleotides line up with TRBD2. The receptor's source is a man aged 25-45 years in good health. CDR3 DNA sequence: TGTGCCAGCAGTGCCCAACTAGCGGGAGGAGATACGCAGTATTTT. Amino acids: CASSAQLAGGDTQYF.